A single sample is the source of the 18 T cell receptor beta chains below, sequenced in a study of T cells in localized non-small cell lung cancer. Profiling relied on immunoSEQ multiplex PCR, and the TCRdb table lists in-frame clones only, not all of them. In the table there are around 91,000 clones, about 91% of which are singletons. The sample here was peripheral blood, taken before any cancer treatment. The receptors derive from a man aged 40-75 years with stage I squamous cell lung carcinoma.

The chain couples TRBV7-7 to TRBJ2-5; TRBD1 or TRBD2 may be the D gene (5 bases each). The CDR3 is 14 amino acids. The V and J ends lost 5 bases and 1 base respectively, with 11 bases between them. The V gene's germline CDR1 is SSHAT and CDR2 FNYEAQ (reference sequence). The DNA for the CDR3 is TGTGCCAGCAGCCCCCCAGGGAGCCAAGAGACCCAGTACTTC. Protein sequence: CASSPPGSQETQYF.

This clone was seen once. The CDR3 loop is CASSLTGVGYGYTF. The CDR3 region has the DNA TGCGCCAGCAGCTTGACAGGGGTTGGGTATGGCTACACCTTC. This chain joins TRBV5-1 and TRBJ1-2, with 7 bases that match TRBD1. Trimming removed 1 base from V and 5 bases from J; junction bases left unmatched: 5. The length of the CDR3 is 14 residues. Germline loops: CDR1 SGHRS, CDR2 YFSETQ.

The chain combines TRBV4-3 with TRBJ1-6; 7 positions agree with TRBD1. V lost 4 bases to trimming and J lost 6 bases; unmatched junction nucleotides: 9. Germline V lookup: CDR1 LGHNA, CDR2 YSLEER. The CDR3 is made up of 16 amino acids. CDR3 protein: CASSLTGSSGNSPLHF. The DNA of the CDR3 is TGCGCCAGCAGCCTGACAGGGAGCTCGGGTAATTCACCCCTCCACTTT.

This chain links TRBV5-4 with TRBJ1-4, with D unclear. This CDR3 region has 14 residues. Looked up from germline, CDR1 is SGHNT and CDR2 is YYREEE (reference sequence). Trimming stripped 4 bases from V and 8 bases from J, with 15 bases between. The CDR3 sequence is CASSPRVGFEKLFF. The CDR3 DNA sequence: TGTGCCAGCAGCCCCCGAGTGGGATTCGAAAAACTGTTTTTT.

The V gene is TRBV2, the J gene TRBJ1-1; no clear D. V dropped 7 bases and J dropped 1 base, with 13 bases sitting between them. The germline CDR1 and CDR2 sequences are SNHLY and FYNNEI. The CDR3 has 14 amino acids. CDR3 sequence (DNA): TGTGCCAGCACTACGGGAGGCCCGAACACTGAAGCTTTCTTT. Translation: CASTTGGPNTEAFF.

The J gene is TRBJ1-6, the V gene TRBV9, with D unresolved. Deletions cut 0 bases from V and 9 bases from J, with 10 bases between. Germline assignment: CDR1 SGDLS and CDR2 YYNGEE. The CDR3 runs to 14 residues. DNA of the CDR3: TGTGCCAGCAGCGTAGCTGACTCCTTTTCACCCCTCCACTTT. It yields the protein CASSVADSFSPLHF.

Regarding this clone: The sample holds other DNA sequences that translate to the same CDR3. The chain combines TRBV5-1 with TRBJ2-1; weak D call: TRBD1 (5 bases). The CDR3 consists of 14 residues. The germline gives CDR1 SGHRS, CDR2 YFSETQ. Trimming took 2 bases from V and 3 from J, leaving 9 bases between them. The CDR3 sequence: CASSLGVSYNEQFF. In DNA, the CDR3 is TGCGCCAGCAGCTTAGGGGTCAGCTACAATGAGCAGTTCTTC.

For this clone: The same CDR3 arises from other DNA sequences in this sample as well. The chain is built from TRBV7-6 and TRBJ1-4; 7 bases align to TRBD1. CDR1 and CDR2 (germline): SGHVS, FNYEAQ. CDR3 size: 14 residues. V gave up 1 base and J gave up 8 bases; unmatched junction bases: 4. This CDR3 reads CASSLDRGGEKLFF. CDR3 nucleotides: TGTGCCAGCAGCTTAGACAGGGGAGGCGAAAAACTGTTTTTT. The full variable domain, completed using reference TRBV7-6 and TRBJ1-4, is GAGVSQSPRYKVTKRGQDVALRCDPISGHVSLYWYRQALGQGPEFLTYFNYEAQQDKSGLPNDRFSAERPEGSISTLTIQRTEQRDSAMYRCASSLDRGGEKLFFGSGTQLSVL.

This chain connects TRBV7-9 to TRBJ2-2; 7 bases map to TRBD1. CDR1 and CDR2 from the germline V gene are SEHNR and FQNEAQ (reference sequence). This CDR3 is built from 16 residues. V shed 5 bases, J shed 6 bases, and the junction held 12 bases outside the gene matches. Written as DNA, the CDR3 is TGTGCCAGCAGCCCTGACCACAGGGGTTTGGCCGGGGAGCTGTTTTTT. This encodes CASSPDHRGLAGELFF.

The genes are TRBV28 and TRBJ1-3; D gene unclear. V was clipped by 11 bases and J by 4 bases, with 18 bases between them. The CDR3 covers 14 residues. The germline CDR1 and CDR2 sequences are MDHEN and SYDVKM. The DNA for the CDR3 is TGTGCCGCTTCGTCGCCCTCCCCCGGAAACACCATATATTTT. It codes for CAASSPSPGNTIYF. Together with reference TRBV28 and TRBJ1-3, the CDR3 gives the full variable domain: DVKVTQSSRYLVKRTGEKVFLECVQDMDHENMFWYRQDPGLGLRLIYFSYDVKMKEKGDIPEGYSVSREKKERFSLILESASTNQTSMYLCAASSPSPGNTIYFGEGSWLTVV.

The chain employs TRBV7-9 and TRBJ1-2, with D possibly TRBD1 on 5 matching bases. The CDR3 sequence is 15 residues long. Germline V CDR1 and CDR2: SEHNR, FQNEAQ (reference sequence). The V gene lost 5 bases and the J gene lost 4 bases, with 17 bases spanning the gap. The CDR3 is CASSHKGTLAYGYTF. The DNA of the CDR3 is TGTGCCAGCAGCCATAAAGGGACGCTCGCCTATGGCTACACCTTC.

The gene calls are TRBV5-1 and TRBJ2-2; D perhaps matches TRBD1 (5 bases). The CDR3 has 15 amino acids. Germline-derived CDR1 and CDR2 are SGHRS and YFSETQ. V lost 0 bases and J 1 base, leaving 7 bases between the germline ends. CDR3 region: CASSLVTGNTGELFF. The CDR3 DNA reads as TGCGCCAGCAGCTTGGTCACAGGGAACACCGGGGAGCTGTTTTTT.

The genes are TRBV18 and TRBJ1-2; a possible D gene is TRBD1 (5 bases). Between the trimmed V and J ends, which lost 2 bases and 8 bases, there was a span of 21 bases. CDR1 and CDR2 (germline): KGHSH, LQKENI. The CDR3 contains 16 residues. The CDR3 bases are TGTGCCAGCTCACCATTACGCCTGGGGACCTACAAGGGCTACACCTTC. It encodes CASSPLRLGTYKGYTF.

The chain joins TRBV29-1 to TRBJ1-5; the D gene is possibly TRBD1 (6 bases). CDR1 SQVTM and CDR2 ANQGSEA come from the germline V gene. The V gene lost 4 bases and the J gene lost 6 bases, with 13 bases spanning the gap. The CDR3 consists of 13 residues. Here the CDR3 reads CSVVGGLGQPQHF. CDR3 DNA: TGCAGCGTTGTAGGGGGGCTCGGTCAGCCCCAGCATTTT.

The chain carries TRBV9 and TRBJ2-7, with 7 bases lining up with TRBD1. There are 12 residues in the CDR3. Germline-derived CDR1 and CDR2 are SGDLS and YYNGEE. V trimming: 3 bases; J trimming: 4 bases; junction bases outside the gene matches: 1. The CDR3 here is CASSGQGYEQYF. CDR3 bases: TGTGCCAGCAGCGGACAGGGTTACGAGCAGTACTTC.

CDR3 residues: CASSESGRMLAPLHF. The CDR3 nucleotides are TGTGCCAGCAGTGAATCGGGGCGCATGCTAGCACCCCTCCACTTT. The chain employs TRBV6-4 and TRBJ1-6, with D maybe TRBD1 (5 bases). The CDR3 is 15 residues long. Trimming removed 3 bases from V and 11 bases from J, with 17 bases in between. CDR1 and CDR2 from the germline V gene are MRHNA and SNTAGT.

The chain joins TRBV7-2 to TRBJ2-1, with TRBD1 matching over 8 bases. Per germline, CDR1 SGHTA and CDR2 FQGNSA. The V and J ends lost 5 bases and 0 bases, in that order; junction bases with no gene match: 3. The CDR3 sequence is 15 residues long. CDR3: CASSADRGSYNEQFF. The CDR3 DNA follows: TGTGCCAGCAGCGCAGACAGGGGCTCCTACAATGAGCAGTTCTTC.

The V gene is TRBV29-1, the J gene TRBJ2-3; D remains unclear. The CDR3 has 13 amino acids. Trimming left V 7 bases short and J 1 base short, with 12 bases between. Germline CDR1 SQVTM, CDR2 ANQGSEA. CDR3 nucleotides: TGCAGCGCCCCCGGCGCGGGCACAGATACGCAGTATTTT. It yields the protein CSAPGAGTDTQYF.